A selection of T cell receptor beta chains follows, all from one sample in a study of CD8 T cells in Susac syndrome. TCRdb re-called the immunoSEQ multiplex PCR reads with MiXCR, one entry per CDR3 protein. The sample holds 90,000 to 150,000 distinct CDR3 sequences, 80% to 95% seen once. Sequencing was done on a sample of CD4+ T cells from PBMCs. These receptors were obtained from a human donor in good health. CDR3s include the opening cysteine and the closing phenylalanine or tryptophan. A D gene is named only where the DNA matches it firmly. Clone size is given for some rows only: seen once, a few or many times, or a class if the clone is expanded.

CDR3nt: TGCAGCGTTGAGGGCACAGGTGAAGCTTTCTTT
CDR3aa: CSVEGTGEAFF
j_gene: TRBJ1-1
v_gene: TRBV29-1
abundance: .
d_gene: .

CDR3nt: TGCGCCAGCAGTCATGGGACGGCGACTGAAGCTTTCTTT
CDR3aa: CASSHGTATEAFF
j_gene: TRBJ1-1
v_gene: TRBV5-1
abundance: .
d_gene: .

CDR3nt: TGTGCCAGCTCACCCGGGACAGGCGTATTTCAGCCCCAGCATTTT
CDR3aa: CASSPGTGVFQPQHF
j_gene: TRBJ1-5
v_gene: TRBV18
abundance: .
d_gene: TRBD1

CDR3nt: TGTGCCAGCAGTTTATTCACCCCCTCGGACAGGGTCACTCACATTCAGTACTTC
CDR3aa: CASSLFTPSDRVTHIQYF
j_gene: TRBJ2-4
v_gene: TRBV27
abundance: .
d_gene: TRBD1

CDR3nt: TGCAGTGCCGTACTAATCAGGGGTAATGAGCAGTTCTTC
CDR3aa: CSAVLIRGNEQFF
j_gene: TRBJ2-1
v_gene: TRBV20-1
abundance: .
d_gene: .

CDR3nt: TGCGCCAGCAGCCCCGCACAGGGGGCCTACAATGAGCAGTTCTTC
CDR3aa: CASSPAQGAYNEQFF
j_gene: TRBJ2-1
v_gene: TRBV5-1
abundance: .
d_gene: TRBD1

CDR3nt: TGTGCCAGCAGTTACGCGATCGGAGAGGTCGGGGGCTCTGGGGCCAACGTCCTGACTTTC
CDR3aa: CASSYAIGEVGGSGANVLTF
j_gene: TRBJ2-6
v_gene: TRBV6-5
abundance: .
d_gene: .

CDR3nt: TGTGCCAGCAGTTCCCAACAGGGAAGTAAATTTGAAGCTTTCTTT
CDR3aa: CASSSQQGSKFEAFF
j_gene: TRBJ1-1
v_gene: TRBV28
abundance: .
d_gene: .

CDR3nt: TGTGCCAGCAGCTTACTATGGGGCTACACCTTC
CDR3aa: CASSLLWGYTF
j_gene: TRBJ1-2
v_gene: TRBV7-2
abundance: .
d_gene: .

CDR3nt: TGTGCCAGCAGTGCCAGCGCCGGGGCAAGGGGTCAGGGCTACACCTTC
CDR3aa: CASSASAGARGQGYTF
j_gene: TRBJ1-2
v_gene: TRBV28
abundance: .
d_gene: .

CDR3nt: TGTGCCAGCAGCCAGGCGAGGGGGGTTGCCTATGGCTACACCTTC
CDR3aa: CASSQARGVAYGYTF
j_gene: TRBJ1-2
v_gene: TRBV4-2
abundance: .
d_gene: .

CDR3nt: TGTGCCAGCAGTCAAGGACCCCTTGGAGCTTTCTTT
CDR3aa: CASSQGPLGAFF
j_gene: TRBJ1-1
v_gene: TRBV25-1
abundance: once
d_gene: .

CDR3nt: TGTGCCAGCAGCCAACGGAGGGGAGCAGATACGCAGTATTTT
CDR3aa: CASSQRRGADTQYF
j_gene: TRBJ2-3
v_gene: TRBV14
abundance: .
d_gene: .

CDR3nt: TGCGCCAGCAGCCGCGGAGGAACAATGGGTAGCTCCTACAATGAGCAGTTCTTC
CDR3aa: CASSRGGTMGSSYNEQFF
j_gene: TRBJ2-1
v_gene: TRBV5-1
abundance: .
d_gene: .

CDR3nt: TGTGCCAGCAGCCAAGGGGCGGTCCGACAGGGCCCCTTGAACACTGAAGCTTTCTTT
CDR3aa: CASSQGAVRQGPLNTEAFF
j_gene: TRBJ1-1
v_gene: TRBV14
abundance: once
d_gene: TRBD1

CDR3nt: TGTGCCAGCAGCAGCCAGCCTAGCGGGAGCTCCTACGAGCAGTACTTC
CDR3aa: CASSSQPSGSSYEQYF
j_gene: TRBJ2-7
v_gene: TRBV7-8
abundance: .
d_gene: TRBD2

CDR3nt: TGTGCCAGCAGATTGGGGGAGCGGTCTGGGGCCAACGTCCTGACTTTC
CDR3aa: CASRLGERSGANVLTF
j_gene: TRBJ2-6
v_gene: TRBV6-1
abundance: .
d_gene: .

CDR3nt: TGCAGTGCTAGGTTCGACAGATACAATGAGCAGTTCTTC
CDR3aa: CSARFDRYNEQFF
j_gene: TRBJ2-1
v_gene: TRBV20-1
abundance: .
d_gene: .

CDR3nt: TGTGCCGTCCTGAGCCAAGAGACCCAGTACTTC
CDR3aa: CAVLSQETQYF
j_gene: TRBJ2-5
v_gene: TRBV7-3
abundance: .
d_gene: .

CDR3nt: TGCAGCGGAGGGACTAGCCACACCGGGGAGCTGTTTTTT
CDR3aa: CSGGTSHTGELFF
j_gene: TRBJ2-2
v_gene: TRBV29-1
abundance: once
d_gene: TRBD2

CDR3nt: TGTGCCAGCAGCCCACCTCGCTCTAGCGGGGGAATTTATGTCTTC
CDR3aa: CASSPPRSSGGIYVF
j_gene: TRBJ2-1
v_gene: TRBV7-2
abundance: .
d_gene: TRBD2

CDR3nt: TGCGCCAGCAGTTGGGGATCTAATATGGATACACTCTCCTACGAGCAGTACTTC
CDR3aa: CASSWGSNMDTLSYEQYF
j_gene: TRBJ2-7
v_gene: TRBV5-1
abundance: .
d_gene: .

CDR3nt: TGTGCCAGCAGCTTCAATCCCGGGTCGGGCACTGAAGCTTTCTTT
CDR3aa: CASSFNPGSGTEAFF
j_gene: TRBJ1-1
v_gene: TRBV7-9
abundance: .
d_gene: .

CDR3nt: TGTGCCAGCAGCCGGACAGGCCTCTATGGCTACACCTTC
CDR3aa: CASSRTGLYGYTF
j_gene: TRBJ1-2
v_gene: TRBV5-8
abundance: once
d_gene: TRBD1

CDR3nt: TGCGCCAGCAGCCCAGGGGTCGAAAACACTGAAGCTTTCTTT
CDR3aa: CASSPGVENTEAFF
j_gene: TRBJ1-1
v_gene: TRBV4-3
abundance: .
d_gene: .

CDR3nt: TGTGCCAGCAGCTTAGACAGGGCTCGCACTGAAGCTTTCTTT
CDR3aa: CASSLDRARTEAFF
j_gene: TRBJ1-1
v_gene: TRBV7-2
abundance: .
d_gene: .

CDR3nt: TGTGCCAGCCGGGGGTGGGCTAGCGGCAACGATGAGCAGTTCTTC
CDR3aa: CASRGWASGNDEQFF
j_gene: TRBJ2-1
v_gene: TRBV6-2/TRBV6-3
abundance: .
d_gene: TRBD2

CDR3nt: TGTGCCAGTAGTTCGGCCGGTATGAACACTGAAGCTTTCTTT
CDR3aa: CASSSAGMNTEAFF
j_gene: TRBJ1-1
v_gene: TRBV19
abundance: .
d_gene: .

CDR3nt: TGTGCCAGCAGCCCACGCCCAGGGTCTGGGGCCAACGTCCTGACTTTC
CDR3aa: CASSPRPGSGANVLTF
j_gene: TRBJ2-6
v_gene: TRBV25-1
abundance: .
d_gene: .

CDR3nt: TGTGCCAGCAATGACGCAGGACCAAATACCGGGGAGCTGTTTTTT
CDR3aa: CASNDAGPNTGELFF
j_gene: TRBJ2-2
v_gene: TRBV5-5
abundance: .
d_gene: .

CDR3nt: TGTGCCAGCAGCCCGCCGGGTAGCGGGAGTTACGAGCAGTACTTC
CDR3aa: CASSPPGSGSYEQYF
j_gene: TRBJ2-7
v_gene: TRBV13
abundance: .
d_gene: TRBD2

CDR3nt: TGTGCCAGCAGCTCCCCCCCCTCGGGCTACACCTTC
CDR3aa: CASSSPPSGYTF
j_gene: TRBJ1-2
v_gene: TRBV12-3/TRBV12-4
abundance: .
d_gene: .

CDR3nt: TGTGCCAGCACCAAGGGGTGGGCTAATGAAAAACTGTTTTTT
CDR3aa: CASTKGWANEKLFF
j_gene: TRBJ1-4
v_gene: TRBV7-2
abundance: .
d_gene: .

CDR3nt: TGTGCCAGCAGCCAAGATCTTAGGGCGGGAAACATTCAGTACTTC
CDR3aa: CASSQDLRAGNIQYF
j_gene: TRBJ2-4
v_gene: TRBV14
abundance: once
d_gene: .

CDR3nt: TGTGCCAGCAGCTTAATCTCCGGGACAGCGAATGAAAAACTGTTTTTT
CDR3aa: CASSLISGTANEKLFF
j_gene: TRBJ1-4
v_gene: TRBV7-9
abundance: .
d_gene: TRBD1

CDR3nt: TGCAGCGTTCTAGCGGCGAACACCGGGGAGCTGTTTTTT
CDR3aa: CSVLAANTGELFF
j_gene: TRBJ2-2
v_gene: TRBV29-1
abundance: .
d_gene: TRBD2

CDR3nt: TGCGCCAGCAGCCTCCAAACTGCTCTTAATGAAAAACTGTTTTTT
CDR3aa: CASSLQTALNEKLFF
j_gene: TRBJ1-4
v_gene: TRBV4-1
abundance: .
d_gene: .

CDR3nt: TGTGCCAGCAGTTACCTGGACAGGGAACAGCCCCAGCATTTT
CDR3aa: CASSYLDREQPQHF
j_gene: TRBJ1-5
v_gene: TRBV6-6
abundance: .
d_gene: TRBD1

CDR3nt: TGCGCCAGCAGCGGGCACTGGACAGGGAGAACCGGGGAGCTGTTTTTT
CDR3aa: CASSGHWTGRTGELFF
j_gene: TRBJ2-2
v_gene: TRBV5-1
abundance: .
d_gene: TRBD1

CDR3nt: TGTGCCAGTCACCCGGGGAACACTGAAGCTTTCTTT
CDR3aa: CASHPGNTEAFF
j_gene: TRBJ1-1
v_gene: TRBV6-5
abundance: .
d_gene: .

CDR3nt: TGTGCCAGCAGCTCACAAAGGGACTCCCCCGTGCATGAGCAGTTCTTC
CDR3aa: CASSSQRDSPVHEQFF
j_gene: TRBJ2-1
v_gene: TRBV5-8
abundance: .
d_gene: .

CDR3nt: TGCGCCAGCAGCCAAGGGGGGGCGAACACCGGGGAGCTGTTTTTT
CDR3aa: CASSQGGANTGELFF
j_gene: TRBJ2-2
v_gene: TRBV4-1
abundance: .
d_gene: .

CDR3nt: TGTGCCAGCAGCGAGACCGGACAGGGGGGGCCTGAAGCTTTCTTT
CDR3aa: CASSETGQGGPEAFF
j_gene: TRBJ1-1
v_gene: TRBV9
abundance: .
d_gene: TRBD1

CDR3nt: TGCGCCAGCAGCTTGTCGGGCTACCAAGAGACCCAGTACTTC
CDR3aa: CASSLSGYQETQYF
j_gene: TRBJ2-5
v_gene: TRBV5-1
abundance: .
d_gene: .

CDR3nt: TGTGCCAGCAGTGAATTTCGGGCTAGCGGTCGGTCCTACGAGCAGTACTTC
CDR3aa: CASSEFRASGRSYEQYF
j_gene: TRBJ2-7
v_gene: TRBV6-1
abundance: .
d_gene: TRBD2

CDR3nt: TGTGCCAGCAGCCCCGGTAGTGCACGCTATGGCTACACCTTC
CDR3aa: CASSPGSARYGYTF
j_gene: TRBJ1-2
v_gene: TRBV6-5
abundance: .
d_gene: .

CDR3nt: TGTGCCAGCAGCTTGGTGCCGTTAGCGGGGGGGCGTCTATCCTACAATGAGCAGTTCTTC
CDR3aa: CASSLVPLAGGRLSYNEQFF
j_gene: TRBJ2-1
v_gene: TRBV5-4
abundance: .
d_gene: TRBD2

CDR3nt: TGTGCCAGCAGAGGCGAGGGACGGTCCTACAATGAGCAGTTCTTC
CDR3aa: CASRGEGRSYNEQFF
j_gene: TRBJ2-1
v_gene: TRBV28
abundance: .
d_gene: .

CDR3nt: TGTGCCAGCAGTTCACCGAGAGGGACAGGGACCTACGAGCAGTACTTC
CDR3aa: CASSSPRGTGTYEQYF
j_gene: TRBJ2-7
v_gene: TRBV6-2/TRBV6-3
abundance: .
d_gene: TRBD1

CDR3nt: TGTGCCAGCAGCCGGACAGGACCCAATCAGCCCCAGCATTTT
CDR3aa: CASSRTGPNQPQHF
j_gene: TRBJ1-5
v_gene: TRBV7-9
abundance: .
d_gene: TRBD1

CDR3nt: TGCGCCAGCAGCCAAGAGGCCTGGGGAGTAGGCGACGGGGAGCTGTTTTTT
CDR3aa: CASSQEAWGVGDGELFF
j_gene: TRBJ2-2
v_gene: TRBV4-3
abundance: .
d_gene: .

CDR3nt: TGTGCCAGCAGCCAGCCAGTGGGGGCATCCTACAATGAGCAGTTCTTC
CDR3aa: CASSQPVGASYNEQFF
j_gene: TRBJ2-1
v_gene: TRBV3-1
abundance: .
d_gene: .